This is a list of T cell receptor beta chains from one sample in a study of beta chain features in type 1 diabetes. Clones were read by immunoSEQ multiplex PCR, and TCRdb kept only the in-frame ones, dropping some. The profile shows under 250,000 clones, approximately 10% of them singletons. The sample consisted of central memory CD4+ T cells from blood. These TCRs come from a man between 18 and 29 years old in good health. Each CDR3 is given with its conserved first and last residue. Fields, in order: clone size, J gene, V gene, D gene, CDR3 protein, CDR3 DNA. A D gene is named only where the DNA matches it firmly. Rows may omit the clone size; those that give it use once, few, many or a size class.

many,TRBJ2-3,TRBV9,TRBD1,CASTPGTGPTDTQYF,TGTGCCAGCACCCCTGGGACAGGGCCCACAGATACGCAGTATTTT
few,TRBJ2-3,TRBV29-1,.,CSVTTSRGDTQYF,TGCAGCGTCACAACGTCGAGAGGAGATACGCAGTATTTT
few,TRBJ2-7,TRBV9,TRBD1,CASSVTPGQGTSYEQYF,TGTGCCAGCAGCGTAACTCCGGGACAGGGTACATCCTACGAGCAGTACTTC
few,TRBJ2-4,TRBV30,TRBD1,CAWRLTGGNIQYF,TGTGCCTGGAGGCTTACAGGGGGCAACATTCAGTACTTC
few,TRBJ1-1,TRBV18,.,CASSPGQMNTEAFF,TGTGCCAGCTCACCCGGGCAGATGAACACTGAAGCTTTCTTT
.,TRBJ2-4,TRBV4-1,.,CASSQDRGVGNIQYF,TGCGCCAGCAGCCAAGACCGGGGCGTTGGAAACATTCAGTACTTC
.,TRBJ1-4,TRBV7-2,TRBD1,CASSFGQVQYGEKLFF,TGTGCCAGCAGCTTTGGACAGGTTCAATACGGTGAAAAACTGTTTTTT
.,TRBJ1-5,TRBV4-1,.,CASSQGVNQPQHF,TGCGCCAGCAGCCAAGGTGTTAATCAGCCCCAGCATTTT
many,TRBJ2-5,TRBV28,TRBD2,CASRPLAGGPGRDF,TGTGCCAGCAGACCACTAGCGGGAGGCCCTGGTAGAGACTTC
.,TRBJ2-7,TRBV2,TRBD1,CASKSPGGYEQYF,TGTGCCAGCAAGAGTCCAGGGGGCTACGAGCAGTACTTC
.,TRBJ2-3,TRBV5-1,TRBD2,CASSSGLAGDTDTQYF,TGCGCCAGCAGCTCGGGACTAGCGGGGGACACAGATACGCAGTATTTT
many,TRBJ1-1,TRBV25-1,.,CASRWNTEAFF,TGTGCCAGCAGGTGGAACACTGAAGCTTTCTTT
few,TRBJ2-3,TRBV5-1,.,CASSLIPSQADTQYF,TGCGCCAGCAGCTTAATCCCCAGTCAGGCAGATACGCAGTATTTT
.,TRBJ2-5,TRBV15,.,CATSRAPLDRQETQYF,TGTGCCACCAGCAGAGCTCCCCTCGACAGGCAAGAGACCCAGTACTTC
.,TRBJ1-5,TRBV30,.,CAWSVSATNQPQHF,TGTGCCTGGAGTGTATCGGCGACCAATCAGCCCCAGCATTTT
few,TRBJ2-1,TRBV7-9,TRBD1,CASSHDGDRAYNEQFF,TGTGCCAGCAGCCATGATGGGGACAGGGCCTACAATGAGCAGTTCTTC
.,TRBJ2-1,TRBV6-5,.,CASSSLRDNRQFF,TGTGCCAGCAGTTCGCTCCGGGATAATAGGCAGTTCTTC
.,TRBJ2-2,TRBV9,.,CASRRTGELFF,TGTGCCAGCAGGCGGACCGGGGAGCTGTTTTTT
few,TRBJ1-4,TRBV10-3,.,CAISSTGLGEKLFF,TGTGCCATCAGCTCCACAGGGCTCGGGGAAAAACTGTTTTTT
few,TRBJ2-3,TRBV7-7,.,CASSFQVSDTQYF,TGTGCTAGCAGCTTCCAGGTGTCAGATACGCAGTATTTT
.,TRBJ2-5,TRBV29-1,TRBD2,CSGTSGRDQETQYF,TGCAGCGGGACTAGCGGGAGGGACCAAGAGACCCAGTACTTC
few,TRBJ2-7,TRBV30,.,CAWSVLGYHEQYF,TGTGCCTGGAGTGTATTGGGGTATCACGAGCAGTACTTC